These T cell receptor beta chains were read from a single sample in a study of shared clonotypes between healthy human individuals. Here immunoSEQ multiplex PCR was the method, and the copy in TCRdb shows in-frame clones only, minus some. Of millions of clones listed, roughly nine tenths are singletons. The sample consisted of naive CD4+ T cells sorted from blood. These receptors were collected from a man aged 18-30 years in good health. CDR3s include the opening cysteine and the closing phenylalanine or tryptophan. The D gene is left open where the match is weak. Expanded clones are given a class, and other clones once, few, many or no size at all.

DNA: TGTGCCAGCAGCCAAGTACCGCTCTCTGGAAACACCATATATTTT; CDR3: CASSQVPLSGNTIYF; V: TRBV14; D: .; size: .; J: TRBJ1-3
DNA: TGTGCCAGCAGCCCATATAGCGGGGATTACACAGATACGCAGTATTTT; CDR3: CASSPYSGDYTDTQYF; V: TRBV9; D: TRBD2; size: .; J: TRBJ2-3
DNA: TGTGCCAGCAGTAAGGGACAGGGGTGGGATTCACCCCTCCACTTT; CDR3: CASSKGQGWDSPLHF; V: TRBV6-5; D: TRBD1; size: .; J: TRBJ1-6
DNA: TGTGCTAGTGGTTTGGGGGACGGACGGTACGAGCAGTACTTC; CDR3: CASGLGDGRYEQYF; V: TRBV12-5; D: .; size: .; J: TRBJ2-7
DNA: TGTGCCAGCAGCTTAGTCGCGGGACTAGCGGTCTACGAGCAGTACTTC; CDR3: CASSLVAGLAVYEQYF; V: TRBV7-2; D: TRBD2; size: .; J: TRBJ2-7
DNA: TGTGCCACCAATACGGGGGCCTACGAGCAGTACTTC; CDR3: CATNTGAYEQYF; V: TRBV25-1; D: .; size: .; J: TRBJ2-7
DNA: TGTGCCAGCAGTAAGACAGGGAGCACTGAAGCTTTCTTT; CDR3: CASSKTGSTEAFF; V: TRBV6-6; D: TRBD1; size: .; J: TRBJ1-1
DNA: TGTGCCAGCAGTGAATCGACCCACGGGTATGGCTACACCTTC; CDR3: CASSESTHGYGYTF; V: TRBV25-1; D: .; size: .; J: TRBJ1-2
DNA: TGTGCCAGCAGTGAAGCCGGACAGACAGATACGCAGTATTTT; CDR3: CASSEAGQTDTQYF; V: TRBV2; D: .; size: .; J: TRBJ2-3
DNA: TGTGCCAGCAGCTTGGTCGGTAGCACACCCTACGAGCAGTACTTC; CDR3: CASSLVGSTPYEQYF; V: TRBV5-4; D: .; size: .; J: TRBJ2-7
DNA: TGTGCCAGCAGCTTGGGCAGAATTAGCACAGATACGCAGTATTTT; CDR3: CASSLGRISTDTQYF; V: TRBV7-3; D: .; size: .; J: TRBJ2-3
DNA: TGTGCCAGCAGTTCGGGACAGGGGGACAATCAGCCCCAGCATTTT; CDR3: CASSSGQGDNQPQHF; V: TRBV6-1; D: TRBD1; size: .; J: TRBJ1-5
DNA: TGTGCCAGCAGCTTGAGACTAGCGGACGGGACCCAGTACTTC; CDR3: CASSLRLADGTQYF; V: TRBV5-4; D: TRBD2; size: .; J: TRBJ2-5
DNA: TGTGCCAGCAGGGGGGGCGCCCCCTACACTGAAGCTTTCTTT; CDR3: CASRGGAPYTEAFF; V: TRBV2; D: .; size: .; J: TRBJ1-1
DNA: TGTGCCAGCTCACCACTTGGACAGACGGAGCAGTACTTC; CDR3: CASSPLGQTEQYF; V: TRBV18; D: .; size: few; J: TRBJ2-7
DNA: TGTGCCAGCAGTTACAGGACAGGGCCTGAAGCTTTCTTT; CDR3: CASSYRTGPEAFF; V: TRBV6-6; D: TRBD1; size: .; J: TRBJ1-1
DNA: TGTGCCAGCAGTGGACTCCACGAGCAGTACTTC; CDR3: CASSGLHEQYF; V: TRBV6-1; D: .; size: .; J: TRBJ2-7
DNA: TGTGCCAGCTCCACAGGGGTCTACGAGCAGTACTTC; CDR3: CASSTGVYEQYF; V: TRBV6-4; D: TRBD1; size: .; J: TRBJ2-7
DNA: TGTGCCAGCAGCCCAGGGGCCTCCTATGGGCAAGCTTTCTTT; CDR3: CASSPGASYGQAFF; V: TRBV9; D: .; size: .; J: TRBJ1-1
DNA: TGCGCCAGCAGCTTCACGGGTAGCGGGGCTCAAGAGACCCAGTACTTC; CDR3: CASSFTGSGAQETQYF; V: TRBV5-1; D: TRBD2; size: once; J: TRBJ2-5
DNA: TGTGCCAGCAGCCCCCCGGGTGTTTCCTACGAGCAGTACTTC; CDR3: CASSPPGVSYEQYF; V: TRBV7-2; D: .; size: .; J: TRBJ2-7
DNA: TGTGCCAGCAGCCCAGTATCTGGCTTCGCCGGGGAGCTGTTTTTT; CDR3: CASSPVSGFAGELFF; V: TRBV14; D: .; size: .; J: TRBJ2-2
DNA: TGTGCCAGCAGTTTAACAGGGAGCAATGAGCAGTTCTTC; CDR3: CASSLTGSNEQFF; V: TRBV28; D: .; size: .; J: TRBJ2-1
DNA: TGTGCCAGCAGCCCGACAGGGCCAGAGACCCAGTACTTC; CDR3: CASSPTGPETQYF; V: TRBV5-6; D: TRBD1; size: .; J: TRBJ2-5
DNA: TGTGCCAGCAGGGGGGGGCCCCAGCATTTT; CDR3: CASRGGPQHF; V: TRBV6-5; D: .; size: .; J: TRBJ1-5